This T cell receptor beta chain was sequenced in a study of T cell responses to AZD1222 COVID-19 vaccine. As concerns this clone: The antigen is undetermined.

Whole-study findings and limits: Spike-specific TCR breadth rose after two AZD1222 doses, and depth rose as well. White British donors predominated, females outnumbered males, and clonal diversity was possibly underestimated.

Germline lookup yields CDR1 SGHVS and CDR2 FQNEAQ. Trimming stripped 3 bases from V and 3 bases from J, with 11 bases between. The CDR3 is made up of 14 amino acids. Assay: immunoSEQ multiplex PCR; the TCRdb copy retains only in-frame clones and omits some. The sample includes roughly 180,000 clones, about 93% of them seen just once. The sequence came from an adult who received the AZD1222 COVID-19 vaccine. Here the sequenced sample was peripheral blood, taken 28 days after the second AZD1222 dose. This chain connects TRBV7-8 to TRBJ1-1; D ambiguous. DNA for the CDR3: TGTGCCAGCAGCTTCACATTGAGAGACACTGAAGCTTTCTTT. Amino acids: CASSFTLRDTEAFF.